Each of the 6 T cell receptor beta chains below was sequenced from the same sample in a study of OX40 agonist ivuxolimab in advanced cancers. Clones were sequenced by immunoSEQ multiplex PCR, and TCRdb holds only the in-frame ones, with some missing. The sample lists about 18,000 clones, about 90% occurring once. Here the sequenced sample was CD4+ or CD8+ T cells sorted from blood, taken in a trial of the OX40 agonist ivuxolimab. These receptors all come from an adult with an advanced solid tumor such as melanoma, head and neck, liver or kidney cancer.

The chain recombines TRBV7-9 with TRBJ1-2, with D possibly being TRBD1 (6 bases). V gave up 5 bases and J gave up 6 bases, with 13 bases separating them. The CDR3 sequence is 13 residues long. Germline-derived CDR1 and CDR2 are SEHNR and FQNEAQ (reference sequence). Written as DNA, the CDR3 is TGTGCCAGCAGCGGGGGCTCGTTTGATGGCTACACCTTC. It specifies CASSGGSFDGYTF.

V and J are TRBV13 and TRBJ2-1; 7 positions agree with TRBD1. This CDR3 has 14 residues. With 5 bases clipped from V and 5 bases from J, the junction kept 6 bases outside the gene matches. Germline lookup yields CDR1 PRHDT and CDR2 FYEKMQ (reference sequence). The CDR3 coding sequence is TGTGCCAGCAGCACAGGGGCGCGGGACAATGAGCAGTTCTTC. It specifies CASSTGARDNEQFF. Combining the CDR3 with reference TRBV13 and TRBJ2-1 gives the whole variable domain AAGVIQSPRHLIKEKRETATLKCYPIPRHDTVYWYQQGPGQDPQFLISFYEKMQSDKGSIPDRFSAQQFSDYHSELNMSSLELGDSALYFCASSTGARDNEQFFGPGTRLTVL.

The chain links TRBV7-8 to TRBJ2-1, with 9 bases fitting TRBD1. The ends lost 3 bases at V and 7 bases at J; junction bases unmatched: 10. Per the germline V gene, CDR1 is SGHVS and CDR2 is FQNEAQ. The CDR3 runs to 16 residues. The CDR3 DNA reads as TGTGCCAGCAGCTTGGAGGTGACAGGGGGATTAAATGAGCAGTTCTTC. This sequence encodes CASSLEVTGGLNEQFF.

This chain joins TRBV14 and TRBJ1-2, with TRBD1 matching 9 bases. With 2 bases clipped from V and 1 base from J, the junction kept 2 bases outside the gene matches. The CDR3 runs to 15 residues. CDR1 SGHDN and CDR2 FVKESK come from the germline V gene. The CDR3 sequence is CASSQTGGGNYGYTF. The CDR3 coding sequence is TGTGCCAGCAGCCAAACAGGGGGCGGTAACTATGGCTACACCTTC.

This CDR3 is CASSNSNQPQHF. In nucleotides, the CDR3 is TGCGCCAGCAGTAATAGCAATCAGCCCCAGCATTTT. The chain is built from TRBV10-2 and TRBJ1-5; no definite D call. The CDR3 length is 12 residues. Germline V gene sequence: CDR1 WSHSY, CDR2 SAAADI. Trimming took off 5 bases at V and 0 bases at J, with 2 bases between the two ends.

The CDR3 region is CASSLMGGGTEAFF. The CDR3 DNA sequence: TGTGCCAGCAGCTTGATGGGAGGGGGCACTGAAGCTTTCTTT. J is TRBJ1-1 and V is TRBV5-6, with D possibly being TRBD1 (6 bases). Germline CDR1 SGHDT, CDR2 YYEEEE. This CDR3 is 14 amino acids long. The V end was cut by 1 base, the J end by 4 bases, with 11 bases between. Combining the CDR3 with reference TRBV5-6 and TRBJ1-1 gives the whole variable domain DAGVTQSPTHLIKTRGQQVTLRCSPKSGHDTVSWYQQALGQGPQFIFQYYEEEERQRGNFPDRFSGHQFPNYSSELNVNALLLGDSALYLCASSLMGGGTEAFFGQGTRLTVV.